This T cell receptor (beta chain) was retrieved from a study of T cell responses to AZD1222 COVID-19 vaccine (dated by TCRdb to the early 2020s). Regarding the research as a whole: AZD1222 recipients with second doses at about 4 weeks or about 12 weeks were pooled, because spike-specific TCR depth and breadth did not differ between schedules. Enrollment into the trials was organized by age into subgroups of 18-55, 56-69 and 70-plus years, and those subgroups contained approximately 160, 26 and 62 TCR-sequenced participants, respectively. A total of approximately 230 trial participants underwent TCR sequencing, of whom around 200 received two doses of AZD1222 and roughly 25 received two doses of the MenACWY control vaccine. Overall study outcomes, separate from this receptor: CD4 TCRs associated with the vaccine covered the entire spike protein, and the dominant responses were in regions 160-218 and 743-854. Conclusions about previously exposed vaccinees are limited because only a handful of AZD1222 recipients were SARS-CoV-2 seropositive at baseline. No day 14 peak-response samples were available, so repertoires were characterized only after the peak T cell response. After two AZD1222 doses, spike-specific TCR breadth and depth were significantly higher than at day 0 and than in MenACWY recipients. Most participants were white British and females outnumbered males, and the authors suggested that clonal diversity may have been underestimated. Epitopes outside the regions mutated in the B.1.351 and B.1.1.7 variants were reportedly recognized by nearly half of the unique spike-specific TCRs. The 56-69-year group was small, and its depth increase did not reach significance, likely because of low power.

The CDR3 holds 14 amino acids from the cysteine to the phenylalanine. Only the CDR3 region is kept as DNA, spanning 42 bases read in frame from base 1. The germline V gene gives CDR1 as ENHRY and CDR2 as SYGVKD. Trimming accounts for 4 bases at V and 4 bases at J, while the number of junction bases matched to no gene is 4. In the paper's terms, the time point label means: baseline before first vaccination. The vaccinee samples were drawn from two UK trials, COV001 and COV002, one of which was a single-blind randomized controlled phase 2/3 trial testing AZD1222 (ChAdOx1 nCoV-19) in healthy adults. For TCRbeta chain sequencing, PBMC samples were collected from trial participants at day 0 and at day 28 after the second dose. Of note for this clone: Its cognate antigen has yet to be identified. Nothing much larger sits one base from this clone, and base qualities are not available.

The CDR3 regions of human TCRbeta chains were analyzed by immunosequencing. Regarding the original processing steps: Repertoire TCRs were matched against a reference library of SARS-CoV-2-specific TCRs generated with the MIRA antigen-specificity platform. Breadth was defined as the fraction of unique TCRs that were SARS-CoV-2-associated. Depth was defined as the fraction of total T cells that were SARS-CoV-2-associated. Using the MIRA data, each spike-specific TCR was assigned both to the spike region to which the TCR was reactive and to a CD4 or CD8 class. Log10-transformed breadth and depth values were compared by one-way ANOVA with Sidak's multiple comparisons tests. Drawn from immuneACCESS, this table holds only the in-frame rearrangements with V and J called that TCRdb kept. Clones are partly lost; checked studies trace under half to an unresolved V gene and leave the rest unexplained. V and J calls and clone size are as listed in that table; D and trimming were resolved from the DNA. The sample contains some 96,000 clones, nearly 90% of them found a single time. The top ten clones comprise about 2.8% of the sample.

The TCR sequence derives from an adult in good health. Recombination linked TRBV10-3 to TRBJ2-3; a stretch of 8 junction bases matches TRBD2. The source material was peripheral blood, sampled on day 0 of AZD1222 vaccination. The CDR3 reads CAISGTSRPDTQYF. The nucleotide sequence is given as TGTGCCATCAGTGGGACTAGCAGGCCAGATACGCAGTATTTT.